The 11 T cell receptor beta chains below all came from one sample that was sequenced in a study of T cell clonality in common variable immunodeficiency. Libraries were prepared by immunoSEQ multiplex PCR; TCRdb keeps only in-frame clonotypes and omits some of them. Observed are around 34,000 clones, no singletons, with the top ten taking around 3.2%. The sequencing sample was made of peripheral blood mononuclear cells. Receptors were obtained from a person between 18 and 75 years old in good health.

At least ten counts were recorded for this clone. The sequenced fragment ends 3 residues before the CDR3 boundary, so the rest is inferred from the germline J gene. This chain connects TRBV29-1 to TRBJ2-1; 11 bases are a match to TRBD1. Germline CDR1 and CDR2: SQVTM and ANQGSEA. The CDR3 loop spans 16 amino acids. V lost 0 bases, J lost 4 bases, and 5 bases stayed unmatched. Partial CDR3 DNA: TGCAGCGTTGAAGATAGGGGACAGGGGGGATACAATGAG. Translated, it gives CSVEDRGQGGYNE. The CDR3 reads in full as CSVEDRGQGGYNEQFF.

This clone has just a few counts. A far larger clone is one nucleotide away, so this likely arose from a read error. The DNA ends 3 residues before the CDR3 does, and the rest of the CDR3 is filled in from the germline J gene. The same CDR3 arises from other DNA sequences in this sample as well. The genes are TRBV6-1 and TRBJ2-3; 8 bases map to TRBD1. CDR3 size: 16 residues. Germline V gene sequence: CDR1 MNHNS, CDR2 SASEGT. V shed 3 bases, J shed 1 base, and the junction held 6 bases outside the gene matches. The part of the CDR3 DNA that was read is TGTGCCAGCAGTGAGACCCCGGGACAGGGCACAGATACG. This encodes CASSETPGQGTDT. The whole CDR3 region reads CASSETPGQGTDTQYF.

This clone was seen at least ten times. The observed sequence ends 3 residues before the CDR3 terminus, with the missing tail filled in from the germline J gene. This chain uses TRBV5-1 with TRBJ2-5; TRBD1 aligns across 9 bases. The V gene end was trimmed by 5 bases and the J gene end by 5 bases; junction bases not matched to a gene: 4. Per the germline V gene, CDR1 is SGHRS and CDR2 is YFSETQ. The CDR3 has 13 residues. The sequenced part of the CDR3 DNA is TGCGCCAGCAGAGGGGACAGGGTGGAGACC. Amino acid sequence: CASRGDRVET. In full, the CDR3 reads CASRGDRVETQYF.

This clone was picked up many times. The read terminates 3 residues ahead of where the CDR3 ends, so the germline J gene completes it. The chain links TRBV30 to TRBJ1-5; tentatively, D is TRBD1 (5 bases). This CDR3 has 15 residues. Germline V gene data show CDR1 as GTSNPN and CDR2 as SVGIG (reference sequence). Trimming stripped 0 bases from V and 6 bases from J, with 15 bases between. Partial CDR3 DNA: TGTGCCTGGAGTGTAATGGGCAGGGTATCTCAGCCC. Its protein product is CAWSVMGRVSQP. The full-length CDR3 reads as CAWSVMGRVSQPQHF.

This clone has ten or more counts. The CDR3 end falls 3 residues outside the read, so it is completed with the germline J gene. The rearrangement joins TRBV7-2 to TRBJ2-5; D may be TRBD2 (6 bases). The length of the CDR3 is 16 residues. The V and J ends lost 0 bases and 4 bases respectively, with 15 bases between them. CDR1 and CDR2 (germline): SGHTA, FQGNSA. The CDR3 loop is CASSLAQGLTGETQYF. CDR3 DNA (partial): TGTGCCAGCAGCTTAGCGCAGGGACTCACGGGAGAGACC.

In this sample, this clone turned up many times. The read falls 3 residues short of the CDR3 end, and the missing part is taken from the germline J gene. The gene calls are TRBV14 and TRBJ2-7; 12 bases align to TRBD2. Germline V gene lookup returns CDR1 SGHDN and CDR2 FVKESK. This CDR3 has 16 residues. The ends lost 2 bases at V and 3 bases at J; junction bases unmatched: 5. This chain's CDR3 is CASSQRLAGALYEQYF. CDR3 DNA (partial): TGTGCCAGCAGCCAAAGACTAGCGGGAGCGCTCTACGAG.

This clone was detected many times. The CDR3 goes on 3 residues after the read ends, and that part is filled in from the germline J gene. This chain uses TRBV4-1 with TRBJ1-5, with a tentative D call TRBD1 (5 bases). The length of the CDR3 is 16 residues. The germline V gene encodes CDR1 MGHRA and CDR2 YSYEKL. With 0 bases removed from V and 1 base from J, the gap between germline ends came to 10 bases. The DNA read from the CDR3 is TGCGCCAGCAGCCAAGACAAGGGGCCAAGCAATCAGCCC. Its translation is CASSQDKGPSNQP. The complete CDR3 protein is CASSQDKGPSNQPQHF.

This clone was seen repeatedly, ten times or more. The DNA ends 3 residues before the CDR3 does, and the rest of the CDR3 is filled in from the germline J gene. V gene TRBV7-8 combines with J gene TRBJ1-5; D is possibly TRBD1 (6 bases). Germline V gene lookup returns CDR1 SGHVS and CDR2 FQNEAQ. V was trimmed by 0 bases and J by 7 bases, leaving 10 bases between them. This CDR3 has 14 residues. The CDR3 bases that were read are TGTGCCAGCAGCTTAGCCGGGGGGCGGCAGCCC. This encodes CASSLAGGRQP. The whole CDR3 is CASSLAGGRQPQHF.

The sample holds many counts of this clone. The CDR3 end lies 3 residues beyond the end of the read and is filled in from the germline J gene. The chain uses TRBV2 and TRBJ2-2; D possibly corresponds to TRBD2 (5 bases). V was trimmed by 4 bases and J by 4 bases, leaving 7 bases between them. This CDR3 spans 13 amino acids. Germline CDR1 is SNHLY and CDR2 is FYNNEI. The CDR3 DNA, read in part, is TGTGCCAGCAGTGTCGGGGTCACCGGGGAG. This encodes CASSVGVTGE. The whole CDR3 sequence is CASSVGVTGELFF. The variable domain in full, with the rest retrieved from reference TRBV2 and TRBJ2-2, is EPEVTQTPSHQVTQMGQEVILRCVPISNHLYFYWYRQILGQKVEFLVSFYNNEISEKSEIFDDQFSVERPDGSNFTLKIRSTKLEDSAMYFCASSVGVTGELFFGEGSRLTVL.

This clone was found many times. The read terminates 3 residues ahead of where the CDR3 ends, so the germline J gene completes it. The chain employs TRBV19 and TRBJ1-2; the D gene is possibly TRBD1 (6 bases). This CDR3 contains 15 residues. From germline, CDR1 is LNHDA and CDR2 SQIVND (reference sequence). The chain's CDR3 is CASSIASTLGGGYTF. The covered CDR3 bases are TGTGCCAGTAGTATTGCTTCGACTCTAGGGGGAGGC.

This clone has a count of ten or more. The observed sequence ends 3 residues before the CDR3 terminus, with the missing tail filled in from the germline J gene. The chain is built from TRBV27 and TRBJ2-7, with 9 nucleotides matching TRBD1. Germline-derived CDR1 and CDR2 are MNHEY and SMNVEV (reference sequence). The CDR3 totals 15 residues. The junction had 9 bases not matched to a gene; V was cut back by 7 bases and J by 2 bases. CDR3 region: CASTFSGTGTYEQYF. The CDR3 bases that were read are TGTGCCAGCACCTTTTCCGGGACAGGGACCTACGAG.